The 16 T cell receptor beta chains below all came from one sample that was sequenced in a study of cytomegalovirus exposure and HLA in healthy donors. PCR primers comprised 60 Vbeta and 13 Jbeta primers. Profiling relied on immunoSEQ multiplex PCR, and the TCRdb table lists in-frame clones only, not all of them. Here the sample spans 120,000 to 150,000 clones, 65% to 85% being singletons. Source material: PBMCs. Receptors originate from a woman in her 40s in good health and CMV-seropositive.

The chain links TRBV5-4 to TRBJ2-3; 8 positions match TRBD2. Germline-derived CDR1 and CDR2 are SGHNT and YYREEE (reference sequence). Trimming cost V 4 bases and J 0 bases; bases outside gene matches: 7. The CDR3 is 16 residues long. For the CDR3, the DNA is TGTGCCAGCAGCCACCCGGGGGGGTATAGCACAGATACGCAGTATTTT. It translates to CASSHPGGYSTDTQYF. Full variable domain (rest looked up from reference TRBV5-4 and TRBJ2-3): ETGVTQSPTHLIKTRGQQVTLRCSSQSGHNTVSWYQQALGQGPQFIFQYYREEENGRGNFPPRFSGLQFPNYSSELNVNALELDDSALYLCASSHPGGYSTDTQYFGPGTRLTVL.

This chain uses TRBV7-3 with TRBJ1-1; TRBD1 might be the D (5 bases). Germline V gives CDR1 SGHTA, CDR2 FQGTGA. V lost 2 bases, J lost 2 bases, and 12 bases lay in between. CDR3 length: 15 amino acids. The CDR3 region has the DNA TGTGCCAGCAGCTTATACGAAAGGGGCAACACTGAAGCTTTCTTT. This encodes CASSLYERGNTEAFF.

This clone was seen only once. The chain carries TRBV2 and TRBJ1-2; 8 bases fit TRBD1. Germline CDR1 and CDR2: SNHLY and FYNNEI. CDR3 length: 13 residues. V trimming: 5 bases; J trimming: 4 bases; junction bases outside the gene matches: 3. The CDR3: CASSTGTGYGYTF. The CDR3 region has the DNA TGTGCCAGCAGTACCGGGACAGGCTATGGCTACACCTTC.

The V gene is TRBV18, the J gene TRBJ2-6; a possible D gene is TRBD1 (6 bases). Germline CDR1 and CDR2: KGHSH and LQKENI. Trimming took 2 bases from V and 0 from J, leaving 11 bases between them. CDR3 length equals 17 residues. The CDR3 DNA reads TGTGCCAGCTCACCATCGGACAGAGTCTCTGGGGCCAACGTCCTGACTTTC. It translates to CASSPSDRVSGANVLTF.

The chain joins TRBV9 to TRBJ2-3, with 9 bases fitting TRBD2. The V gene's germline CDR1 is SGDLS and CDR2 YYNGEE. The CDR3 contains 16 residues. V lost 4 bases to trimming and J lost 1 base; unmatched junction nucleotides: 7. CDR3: CASSLRGGAGTDTQYF. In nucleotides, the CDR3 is TGTGCCAGCAGCCTACGCGGGGGGGCCGGCACAGATACGCAGTATTTT. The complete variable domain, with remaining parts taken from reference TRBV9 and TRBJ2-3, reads DSGVTQTPKHLITATGQRVTLRCSPRSGDLSVYWYQQSLDQGLQFLIQYYNGEERAKGNILERFSAQQFPDLHSELNLSSLELGDSALYFCASSLRGGAGTDTQYFGPGTRLTVL.

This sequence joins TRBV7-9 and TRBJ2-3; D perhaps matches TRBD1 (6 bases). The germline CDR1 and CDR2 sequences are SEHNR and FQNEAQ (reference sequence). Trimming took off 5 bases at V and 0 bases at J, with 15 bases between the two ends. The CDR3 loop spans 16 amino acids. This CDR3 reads CASSADSDPSTDTQYF. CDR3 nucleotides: TGTGCCAGCAGCGCGGACAGCGATCCTAGCACAGATACGCAGTATTTT.

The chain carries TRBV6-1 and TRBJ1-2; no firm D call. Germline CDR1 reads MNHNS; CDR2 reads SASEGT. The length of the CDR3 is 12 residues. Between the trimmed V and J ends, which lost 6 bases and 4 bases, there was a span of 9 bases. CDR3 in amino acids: CASRSDSYGYTF. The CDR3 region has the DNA TGTGCCAGCAGATCCGATAGCTATGGCTACACCTTC.

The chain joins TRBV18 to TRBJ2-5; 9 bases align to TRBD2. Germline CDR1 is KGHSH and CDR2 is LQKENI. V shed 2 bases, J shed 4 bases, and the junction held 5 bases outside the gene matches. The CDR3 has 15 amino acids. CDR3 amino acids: CASSPTAGGGETQYF. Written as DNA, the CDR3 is TGTGCCAGCTCACCAACAGCGGGGGGCGGAGAGACCCAGTACTTC.

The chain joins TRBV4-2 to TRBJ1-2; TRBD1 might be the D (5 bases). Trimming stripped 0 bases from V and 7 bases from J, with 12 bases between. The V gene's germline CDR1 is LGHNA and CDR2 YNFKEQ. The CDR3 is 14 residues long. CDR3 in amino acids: CASSQESAGSGYTF. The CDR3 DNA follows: TGTGCCAGCAGCCAAGAGTCGGCAGGGTCTGGCTACACCTTC.

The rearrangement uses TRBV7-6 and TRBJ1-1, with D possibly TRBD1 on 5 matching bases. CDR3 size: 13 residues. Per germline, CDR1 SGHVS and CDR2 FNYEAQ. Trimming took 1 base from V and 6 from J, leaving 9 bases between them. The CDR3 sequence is CASSLGVGAEAFF. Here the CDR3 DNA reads TGTGCCAGCAGCTTAGGTGTAGGGGCTGAAGCTTTCTTT.

In DNA, the CDR3 is TGCGCCAGCAGCTTGGCGAGTCAACCTTACGAGCAGTACTTC. It yields the protein CASSLASQPYEQYF. This chain uses TRBV5-1 with TRBJ2-5; unclear D gene. The J call may be mistaken, given a closer DNA end match to TRBJ2-7. Germline lookup yields CDR1 SGHRS and CDR2 YFSETQ. This CDR3 contains 14 residues.

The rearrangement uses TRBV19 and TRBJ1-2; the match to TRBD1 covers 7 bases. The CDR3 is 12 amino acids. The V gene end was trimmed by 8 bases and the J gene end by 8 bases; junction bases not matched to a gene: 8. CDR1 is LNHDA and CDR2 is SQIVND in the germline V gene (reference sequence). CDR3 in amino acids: CASREGGRGYTF. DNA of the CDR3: TGTGCCAGTCGGGAAGGGGGCCGAGGCTACACCTTC. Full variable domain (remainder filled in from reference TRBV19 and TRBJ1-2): DGGITQSPKYLFRKEGQNVTLSCEQNLNHDAMYWYRQDPGQGLRLIYYSQIVNDFQKGDIAEGYSVSREKKESFPLTVTSAQKNPTAFYLCASREGGRGYTFGSGTRLTVV.

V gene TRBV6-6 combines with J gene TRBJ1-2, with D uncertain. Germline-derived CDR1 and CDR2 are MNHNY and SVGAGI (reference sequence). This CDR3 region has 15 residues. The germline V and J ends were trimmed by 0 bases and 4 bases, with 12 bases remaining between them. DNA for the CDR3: TGTGCCAGCAGTTACTCCGAGGGCAGGAGCTATGGCTACACCTTC. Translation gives CASSYSEGRSYGYTF.

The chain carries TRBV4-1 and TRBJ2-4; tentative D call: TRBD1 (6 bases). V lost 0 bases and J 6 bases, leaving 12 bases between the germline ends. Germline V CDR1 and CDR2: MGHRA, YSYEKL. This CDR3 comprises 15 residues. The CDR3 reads CASSQDDRPGNIQYF. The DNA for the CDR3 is TGCGCCAGCAGCCAAGATGACAGGCCGGGAAACATTCAGTACTTC.

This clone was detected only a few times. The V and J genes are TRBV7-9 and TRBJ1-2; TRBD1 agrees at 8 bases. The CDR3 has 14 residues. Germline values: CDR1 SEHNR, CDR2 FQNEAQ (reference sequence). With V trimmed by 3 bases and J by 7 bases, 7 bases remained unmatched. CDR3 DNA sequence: TGTGCCAGCAGCTTCCCGGACAGGGATTTTGGCTACACCTTC. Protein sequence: CASSFPDRDFGYTF.

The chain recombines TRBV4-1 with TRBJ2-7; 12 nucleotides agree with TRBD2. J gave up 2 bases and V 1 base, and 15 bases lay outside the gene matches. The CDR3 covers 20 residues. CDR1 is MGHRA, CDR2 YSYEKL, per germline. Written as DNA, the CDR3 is TGCGCCAGCAGCCAAGGAGACCCCGGGACTAGCGGGTATCGGACCTACGAGCAGTACTTC. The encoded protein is CASSQGDPGTSGYRTYEQYF.